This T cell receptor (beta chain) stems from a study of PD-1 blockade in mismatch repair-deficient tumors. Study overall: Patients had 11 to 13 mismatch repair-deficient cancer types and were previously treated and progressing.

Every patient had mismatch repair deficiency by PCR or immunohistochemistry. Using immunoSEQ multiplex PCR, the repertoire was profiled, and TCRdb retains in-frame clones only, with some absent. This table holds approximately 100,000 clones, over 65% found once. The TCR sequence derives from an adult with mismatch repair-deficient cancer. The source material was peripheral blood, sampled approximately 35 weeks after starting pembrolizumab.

CDR3 DNA: TGTGCCAGCAGCGTTGGGTTGGGGAACACCGGGGAGCTGTTTTTT. This encodes CASSVGLGNTGELFF. This rearrangement joins TRBV7-9 to TRBJ2-2; no reliable D call. Deletions cut 5 bases from V and 1 base from J, with 11 bases between. The CDR3 runs 15 residues. Germline values: CDR1 SEHNR, CDR2 FQNEAQ (reference sequence).